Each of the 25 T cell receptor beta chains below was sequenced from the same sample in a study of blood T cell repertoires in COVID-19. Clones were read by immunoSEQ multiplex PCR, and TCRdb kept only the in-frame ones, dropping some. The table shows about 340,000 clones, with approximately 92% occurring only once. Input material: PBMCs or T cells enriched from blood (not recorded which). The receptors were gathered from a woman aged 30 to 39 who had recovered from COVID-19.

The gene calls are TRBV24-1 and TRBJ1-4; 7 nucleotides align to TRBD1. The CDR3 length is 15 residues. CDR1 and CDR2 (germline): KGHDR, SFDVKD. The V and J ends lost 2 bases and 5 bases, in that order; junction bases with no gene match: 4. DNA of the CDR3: TGTGCCACCAGTGATTCGGGACAGCCAAATGAAAAACTGTTTTTT. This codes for CATSDSGQPNEKLFF.

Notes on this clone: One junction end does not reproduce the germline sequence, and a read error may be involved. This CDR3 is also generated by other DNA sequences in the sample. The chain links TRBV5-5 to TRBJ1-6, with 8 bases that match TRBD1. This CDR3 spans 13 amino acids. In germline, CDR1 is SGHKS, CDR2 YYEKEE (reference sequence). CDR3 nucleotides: TGTGCCAGCAGCCTGACAGGGGATTCACCTCTCCACTTT. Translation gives CASSLTGDSPLHF.

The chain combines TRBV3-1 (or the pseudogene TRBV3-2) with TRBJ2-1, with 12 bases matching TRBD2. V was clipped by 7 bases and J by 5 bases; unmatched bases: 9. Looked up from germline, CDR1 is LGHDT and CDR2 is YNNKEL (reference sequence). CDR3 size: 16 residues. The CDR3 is CASTPLLAGGNNEQFF. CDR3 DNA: TGTGCCAGCACCCCCTTACTAGCGGGAGGAAACAATGAGCAGTTCTTC.

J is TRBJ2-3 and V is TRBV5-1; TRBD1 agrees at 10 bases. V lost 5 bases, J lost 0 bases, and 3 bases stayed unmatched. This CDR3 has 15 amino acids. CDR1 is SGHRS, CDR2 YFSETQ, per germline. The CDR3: CASRRTGGSTDTQYF. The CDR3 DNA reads TGCGCCAGCAGGAGGACAGGGGGTAGCACAGATACGCAGTATTTT.

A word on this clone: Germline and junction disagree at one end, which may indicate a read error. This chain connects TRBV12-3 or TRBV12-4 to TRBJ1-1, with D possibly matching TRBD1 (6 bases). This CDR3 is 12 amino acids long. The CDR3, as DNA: TGTGCCAGCAGTCGCCGGGACACCGAAGCTTTCTTT. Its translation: CASSRRDTEAFF.

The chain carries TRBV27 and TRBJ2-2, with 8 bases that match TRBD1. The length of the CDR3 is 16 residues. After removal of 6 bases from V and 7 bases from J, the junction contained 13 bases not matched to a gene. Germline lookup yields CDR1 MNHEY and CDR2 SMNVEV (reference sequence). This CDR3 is CASRRSGTGRNGELFF. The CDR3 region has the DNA TGTGCCAGCAGACGCTCCGGGACAGGCCGAAACGGGGAGCTGTTTTTT.

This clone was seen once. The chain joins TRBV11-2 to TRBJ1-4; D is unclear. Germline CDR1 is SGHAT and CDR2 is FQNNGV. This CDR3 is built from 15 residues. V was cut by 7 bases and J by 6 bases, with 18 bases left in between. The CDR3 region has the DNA TGTGCCAGCAAAAAACACGGGGTTATGGATGAAAAACTGTTTTTT. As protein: CASKKHGVMDEKLFF. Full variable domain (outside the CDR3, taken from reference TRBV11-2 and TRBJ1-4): EAGVAQSPRYKIIEKRQSVAFWCNPISGHATLYWYQQILGQGPKLLIQFQNNGVVDDSQLPKDRFSAERLKGVDSTLKIQPAKLEDSAVYLCASKKHGVMDEKLFFGSGTQLSVL.

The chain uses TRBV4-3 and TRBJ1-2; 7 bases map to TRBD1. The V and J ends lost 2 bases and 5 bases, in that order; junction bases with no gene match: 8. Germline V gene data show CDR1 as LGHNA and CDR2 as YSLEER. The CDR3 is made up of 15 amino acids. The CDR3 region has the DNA TGCGCCAGCAGCCAAACAGGGGATTCCTGGTATGGCTACACCTTC. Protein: CASSQTGDSWYGYTF.

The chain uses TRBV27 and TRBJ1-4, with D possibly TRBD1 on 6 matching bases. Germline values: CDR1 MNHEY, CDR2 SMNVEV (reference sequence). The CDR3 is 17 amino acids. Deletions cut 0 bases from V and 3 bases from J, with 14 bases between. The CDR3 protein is CASSLSGQGQANEKLFF. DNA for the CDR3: TGTGCCAGCAGTTTATCGGGGCAGGGGCAGGCTAATGAAAAACTGTTTTTT.

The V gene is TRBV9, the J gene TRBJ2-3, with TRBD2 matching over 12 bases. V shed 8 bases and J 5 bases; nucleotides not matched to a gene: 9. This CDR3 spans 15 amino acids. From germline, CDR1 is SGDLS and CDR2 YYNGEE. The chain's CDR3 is CASTSGGQRGDTQYF. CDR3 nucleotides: TGTGCCAGTACTAGCGGGGGGCAAAGGGGAGATACGCAGTATTTT.

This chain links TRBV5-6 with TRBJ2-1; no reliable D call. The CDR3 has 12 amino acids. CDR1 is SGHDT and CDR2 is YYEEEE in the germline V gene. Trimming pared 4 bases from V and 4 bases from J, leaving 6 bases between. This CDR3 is CASSPQYNEQFF. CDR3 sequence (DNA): TGTGCCAGCAGCCCACAATACAATGAGCAGTTCTTC.

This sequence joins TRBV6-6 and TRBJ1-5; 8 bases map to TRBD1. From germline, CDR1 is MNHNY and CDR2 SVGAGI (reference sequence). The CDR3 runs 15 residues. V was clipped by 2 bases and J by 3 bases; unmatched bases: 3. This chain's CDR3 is CASSYMDRDNQPQHF. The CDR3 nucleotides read TGTGCCAGCAGTTACATGGACAGGGACAATCAGCCCCAGCATTTT.

The CDR3 bases are TGCAGCGTTGTCTACAGCGGGAGTCTTTCCTACGAGCAGTACTTC. The encoded protein is CSVVYSGSLSYEQYF. The V call is TRBV29-1, the J call TRBJ2-7; 8 positions agree with TRBD2. CDR1 is SQVTM, CDR2 ANQGSEA, per germline. The CDR3 spans 15 residues. Trimming at V came to 4 bases and at J to 1 base, leaving 9 bases not matched to a gene.

CDR3 residues: CASSQGGGGGWNEQFF. DNA of the CDR3: TGTGCCAGCAGCCAAGGGGGGGGAGGTGGCTGGAATGAGCAGTTCTTC. The chain combines TRBV3-1 (or the pseudogene TRBV3-2) with TRBJ2-1; 7 nucleotides match TRBD2. The CDR3 is 16 amino acids. V dropped 1 base and J dropped 7; count of bases not matched to a gene: 10. The germline V gene has CDR1 LGHDT and CDR2 YNNKEL (reference sequence).

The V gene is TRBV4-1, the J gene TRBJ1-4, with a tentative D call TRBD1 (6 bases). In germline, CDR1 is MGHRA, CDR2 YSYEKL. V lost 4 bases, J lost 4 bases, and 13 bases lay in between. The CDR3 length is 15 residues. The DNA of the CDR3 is TGCGCCAGCAGCCGTCCCGGGGGGCGTAATGAAAAACTGTTTTTT. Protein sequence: CASSRPGGRNEKLFF.

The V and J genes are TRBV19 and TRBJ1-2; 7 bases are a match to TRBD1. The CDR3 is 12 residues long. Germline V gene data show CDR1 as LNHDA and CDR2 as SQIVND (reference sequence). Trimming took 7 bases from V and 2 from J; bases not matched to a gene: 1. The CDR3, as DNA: TGTGCCAGTAAGACAGGGAACTATGGCTACACCTTC. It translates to CASKTGNYGYTF.

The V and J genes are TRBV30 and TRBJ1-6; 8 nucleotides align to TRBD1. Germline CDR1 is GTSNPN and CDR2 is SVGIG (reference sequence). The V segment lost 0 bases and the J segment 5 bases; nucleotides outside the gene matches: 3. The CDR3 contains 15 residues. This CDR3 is CAWSVDRGDNSPLHF. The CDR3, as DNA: TGTGCCTGGAGTGTCGACAGGGGAGATAATTCACCCCTCCACTTT.

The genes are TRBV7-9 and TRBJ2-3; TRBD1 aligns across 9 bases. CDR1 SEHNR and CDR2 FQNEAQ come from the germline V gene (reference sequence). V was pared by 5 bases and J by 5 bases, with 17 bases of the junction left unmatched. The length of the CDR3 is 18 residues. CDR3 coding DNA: TGTGCCAGCAGCCTAGACCGGGACAGGGTGGCCGGAGGAGATACGCAGTATTTT. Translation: CASSLDRDRVAGGDTQYF.

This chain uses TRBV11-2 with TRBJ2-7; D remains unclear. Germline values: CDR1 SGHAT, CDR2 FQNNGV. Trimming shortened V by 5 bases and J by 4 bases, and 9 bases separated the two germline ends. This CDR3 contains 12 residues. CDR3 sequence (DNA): TGTGCCAGCAGCCCAGCAGGTTACGAGCAGTACTTC. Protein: CASSPAGYEQYF.

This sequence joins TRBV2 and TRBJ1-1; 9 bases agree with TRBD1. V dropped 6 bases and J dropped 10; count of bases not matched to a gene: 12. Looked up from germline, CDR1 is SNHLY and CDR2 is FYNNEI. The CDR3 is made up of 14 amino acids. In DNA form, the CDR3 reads TGTGCCAGCAGCAGGACAGGGGTGGGTTTGGGAGCTTTCTTT. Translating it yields CASSRTGVGLGAFF.

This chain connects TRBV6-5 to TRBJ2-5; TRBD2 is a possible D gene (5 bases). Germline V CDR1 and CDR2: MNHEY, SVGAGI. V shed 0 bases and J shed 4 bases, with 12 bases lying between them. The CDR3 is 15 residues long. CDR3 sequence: CASSYSLLVRETQYF. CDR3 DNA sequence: TGTGCCAGCAGTTACTCGTTACTAGTTCGAGAGACCCAGTACTTC.

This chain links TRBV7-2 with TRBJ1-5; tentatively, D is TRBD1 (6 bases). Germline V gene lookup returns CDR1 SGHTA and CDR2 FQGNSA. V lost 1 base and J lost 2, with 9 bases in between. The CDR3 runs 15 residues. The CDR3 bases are TGTGCCAGCAGCTTAGGGACAGCACGCAATCAGCCCCAGCATTTT. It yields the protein CASSLGTARNQPQHF.

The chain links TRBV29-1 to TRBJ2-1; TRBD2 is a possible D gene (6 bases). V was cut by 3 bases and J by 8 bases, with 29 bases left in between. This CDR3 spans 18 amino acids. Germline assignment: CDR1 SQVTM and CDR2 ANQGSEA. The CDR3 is CSVDWQDPSASFFDEQFF. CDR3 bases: TGCAGCGTTGATTGGCAGGATCCTAGCGCCTCTTTTTTCGATGAGCAGTTCTTC.

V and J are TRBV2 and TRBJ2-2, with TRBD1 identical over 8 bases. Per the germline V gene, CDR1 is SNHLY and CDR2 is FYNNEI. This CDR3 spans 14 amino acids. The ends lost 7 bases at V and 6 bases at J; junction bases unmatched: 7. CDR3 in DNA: TGTGCCAGCACGCGGGACAGGTTCCCCGGGGAGCTGTTTTTT. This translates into CASTRDRFPGELFF.

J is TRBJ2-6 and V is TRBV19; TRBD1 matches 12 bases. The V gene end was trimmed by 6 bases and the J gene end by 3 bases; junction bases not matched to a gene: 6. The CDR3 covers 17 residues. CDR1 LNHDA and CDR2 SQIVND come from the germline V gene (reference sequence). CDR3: CASRAGTGGVGANVLTF. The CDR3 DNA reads TGTGCCAGTAGAGCCGGGACAGGGGGCGTTGGGGCCAACGTCCTGACTTTC. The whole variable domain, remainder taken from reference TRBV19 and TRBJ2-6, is DGGITQSPKYLFRKEGQNVTLSCEQNLNHDAMYWYRQDPGQGLRLIYYSQIVNDFQKGDIAEGYSVSREKKESFPLTVTSAQKNPTAFYLCASRAGTGGVGANVLTFGAGSRLTVL.